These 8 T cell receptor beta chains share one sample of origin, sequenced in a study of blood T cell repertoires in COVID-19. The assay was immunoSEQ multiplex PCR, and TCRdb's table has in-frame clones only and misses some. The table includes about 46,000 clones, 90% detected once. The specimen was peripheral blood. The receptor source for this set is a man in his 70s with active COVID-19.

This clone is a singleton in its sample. CDR3 protein: CASSSGTGASVYNEQFF. CDR3 in DNA: TGCGCCAGCAGTTCCGGGACAGGGGCGTCAGTTTACAATGAGCAGTTCTTC. V and J are TRBV5-1 and TRBJ2-1, with 10 bases identical to TRBD1. This CDR3 is 17 amino acids long. CDR1 and CDR2 from the germline V gene are SGHRS and YFSETQ. Trimming at V came to 5 bases and at J to 4 bases, leaving 12 bases not matched to a gene.

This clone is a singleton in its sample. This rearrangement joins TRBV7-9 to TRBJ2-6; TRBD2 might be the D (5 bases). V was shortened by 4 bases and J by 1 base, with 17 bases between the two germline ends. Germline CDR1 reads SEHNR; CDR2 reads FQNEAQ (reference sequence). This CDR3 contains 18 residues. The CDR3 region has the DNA TGTGCCAGCAGCTGGGGTCGGGGAATCCGGTCTGGGGCCAACGTCCTGACTTTC. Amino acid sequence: CASSWGRGIRSGANVLTF. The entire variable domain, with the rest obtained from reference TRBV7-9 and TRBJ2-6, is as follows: DTGVSQNPRHKITKRGQNVTFRCDPISEHNRLYWYRQTLGQGPEFLTYFQNEAQLEKSRLLSDRFSAERPKGSFSTLEIQRTEQGDSAMYLCASSWGRGIRSGANVLTFGAGSRLTVL.

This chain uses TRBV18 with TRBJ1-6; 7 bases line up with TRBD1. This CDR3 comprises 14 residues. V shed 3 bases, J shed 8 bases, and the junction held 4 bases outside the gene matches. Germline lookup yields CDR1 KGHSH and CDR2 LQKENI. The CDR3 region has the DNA TGTGCCAGCTCACCGATCAGGGGGGATTCACCCCTCCACTTT. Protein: CASSPIRGDSPLHF.

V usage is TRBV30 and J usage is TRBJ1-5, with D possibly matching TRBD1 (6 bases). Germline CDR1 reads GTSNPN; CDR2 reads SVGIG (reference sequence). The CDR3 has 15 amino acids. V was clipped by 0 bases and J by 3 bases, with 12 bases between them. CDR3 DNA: TGTGCCTGGAGTGTACAGGGAGGGCCCAATCAGCCCCAGCATTTT. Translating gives CAWSVQGGPNQPQHF. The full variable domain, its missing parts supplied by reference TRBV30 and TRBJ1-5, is SQTIHQWPATLVQPVGSPLSLECTVEGTSNPNLYWYRQAAGRGLQLLFYSVGIGQISSEVPQNLSASRPQDRQFILSSKKLLLSDSGFYLCAWSVQGGPNQPQHFGDGTRLSIL.

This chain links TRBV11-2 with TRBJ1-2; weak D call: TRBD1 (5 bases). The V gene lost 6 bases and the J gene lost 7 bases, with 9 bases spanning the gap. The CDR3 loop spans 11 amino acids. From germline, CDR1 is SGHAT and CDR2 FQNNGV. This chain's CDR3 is CASSLRGGYTF. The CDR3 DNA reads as TGTGCCAGCAGTTTAAGGGGTGGCTACACCTTC.

The CDR3 DNA is TGTGCCAGCAGCTTACTGAGCGGGAGTACAATCGAGCAGTTCTTC. This codes for CASSLLSGSTIEQFF. The rearrangement links TRBV7-9 to TRBJ2-1, with TRBD2 identical over 8 bases. This CDR3 is built from 15 residues. Germline CDR1 SEHNR, CDR2 FQNEAQ (reference sequence). V lost 2 bases to trimming and J lost 10 bases; unmatched junction nucleotides: 10.

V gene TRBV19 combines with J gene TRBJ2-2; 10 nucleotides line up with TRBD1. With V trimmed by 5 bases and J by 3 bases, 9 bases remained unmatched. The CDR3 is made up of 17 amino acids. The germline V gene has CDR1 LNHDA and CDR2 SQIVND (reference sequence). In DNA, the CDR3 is TGTGCCAGTAGTCGAACGACAGGGGGCGTGTACACCGGGGAGCTGTTTTTT. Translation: CASSRTTGGVYTGELFF.

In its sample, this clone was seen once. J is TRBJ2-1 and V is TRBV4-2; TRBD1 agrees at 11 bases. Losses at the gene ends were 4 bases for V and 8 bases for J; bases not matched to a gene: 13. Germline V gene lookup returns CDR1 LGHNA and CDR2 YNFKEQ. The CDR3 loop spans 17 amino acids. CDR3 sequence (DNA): TGTGCCAGCAGCCTTAGGGGGACAGGGGGTACTTTGGATGAGCAGTTCTTC. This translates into CASSLRGTGGTLDEQFF.